The 19 T cell receptor beta chains presented below share a single source sample, sequenced in a study of response to subunit inactivated influenza vaccine. One entry per CDR3 protein, called by TCRdb with MiXCR from the RT-PCR reads. The sample carries 450,000 to 700,000 distinct CDR3 sequences, 11% to 15% recorded once. The sequences come from PBMCs from blood, collected about 12 days after vaccination. These receptors were taken from a man aged 50-60 years who received an inactivated influenza vaccine.

The J gene is TRBJ2-1, the V gene TRBV11-1; TRBD2 is a possible D gene (5 bases). Germline CDR1 and CDR2: SGHAT and FQDESV (reference sequence). The CDR3 runs to 12 residues. The V end lost 5 bases, the J end lost 10 bases, and 12 bases lay between the germline ends. CDR3 protein: CASSARWEEQFF. CDR3 nucleotide sequence: TGTGCCAGCAGCGCGAGGTGGGAGGAGCAGTTCTTC.

The table lists this clonotype with a few counts. The chain carries TRBV7-2 and TRBJ2-7; TRBD2 matches 9 bases. Germline V gene sequence: CDR1 SGHTA, CDR2 FQGNSA. The CDR3 is 14 residues long. V was clipped by 9 bases and J by 4 bases; unmatched bases: 10. The CDR3 DNA reads as TGTGCCAGTTTATATCAGACTAGCGGATACGAGCAGTACTTC. Translating gives CASLYQTSGYEQYF.

This clonotype was observed at least ten times. This rearrangement joins TRBV4-2 to TRBJ2-2; tentatively, D is TRBD2 (6 bases). V was clipped by 0 bases and J by 3 bases, with 11 bases between them. Germline lookup yields CDR1 LGHNA and CDR2 YNFKEQ. The length of the CDR3 is 16 residues. The CDR3 loop reads CASSQEWDLYTGELFF. The CDR3 DNA reads as TGTGCCAGCAGCCAAGAGTGGGACTTGTACACCGGGGAGCTGTTTTTT.

This clonotype was counted a few times. This chain uses TRBV12-3 or TRBV12-4 with TRBJ2-2; D gene unclear. V was pared by 2 bases and J by 6 bases, with 10 bases between. CDR3 length: 14 amino acids. The CDR3 sequence is CASSLRSASGELFF. The CDR3 nucleotides are TGTGCCAGCAGTTTAAGATCAGCATCCGGGGAGCTGTTTTTT.

The chain uses TRBV7-9 and TRBJ1-1; TRBD1 matches 8 bases. Germline V gene lookup returns CDR1 SEHNR and CDR2 FQNEAQ (reference sequence). After removal of 5 bases from V and 7 bases from J, the junction contained 3 bases not matched to a gene. The CDR3 is 12 residues long. CDR3 in DNA: TGTGCCAGCAGCGCGACAGGGGATGAAGCTTTCTTT. This encodes CASSATGDEAFF.

The chain combines TRBV7-8 with TRBJ2-7; D tentatively fits TRBD1 or TRBD2 (5 bases each). Trimming left V 5 bases short and J 4 bases short, with 15 bases between. The CDR3 runs 14 residues. Per the germline V gene, CDR1 is SGHVS and CDR2 is FQNEAQ. The chain's CDR3 is CASSLLEGRYEQYF. CDR3 nucleotides: TGTGCCAGCAGCCTCCTCGAGGGGAGATACGAGCAGTACTTC.

This clonotype appeared many times. The chain employs TRBV20-1 and TRBJ1-6; D remains unclear. The V and J ends lost 0 bases and 2 bases respectively, with 2 bases between them. The CDR3 extends over 13 amino acids. Germline CDR1 is DFQATT and CDR2 is SNEGSKA (reference sequence). Written as DNA, the CDR3 is TGCAGTGCTAGAGATCCCTATAATTCACCCCTCCACTTT. This sequence encodes CSARDPYNSPLHF.

The rearrangement uses TRBV6-4 and TRBJ2-6; TRBD1 is a possible D gene (6 bases). The CDR3 runs to 19 residues. The V gene's germline CDR1 is MRHNA and CDR2 SNTAGT. The V end was cut by 5 bases, the J end by 2 bases, with 22 bases between. CDR3 region: CASSLMVGTRITGANVLTF. Written as DNA, the CDR3 is TGTGCCAGCAGTTTAATGGTTGGGACACGGATAACTGGGGCCAACGTCCTGACTTTC.

CDR3 in amino acids: CASSQEEFTYEQYF. CDR3 sequence (DNA): TGCGCCAGCAGCCAAGAGGAATTTACCTACGAGCAGTACTTC. V is TRBV4-1 and J is TRBJ2-7; D remains ambiguous. V was clipped by 0 bases and J by 2 bases, with 8 bases between them. The germline V gene encodes CDR1 MGHRA and CDR2 YSYEKL. The CDR3 covers 14 residues.

Regarding this clonotype: At one end, the junction sequence differs from germline, possibly due to a read error. V usage is TRBV20-1 and J usage is TRBJ2-7; no definite D call. CDR1 and CDR2 from the germline V gene are DFQATT and SNEGSKA (reference sequence). This CDR3 is 15 amino acids long. In DNA form, the CDR3 reads TGCAGTGCTAGACCATCGGAAGTTCCGTCCTACGAGCATTACTTC. Translation gives CSARPSEVPSYEHYF.

The sample holds many counts of this clonotype. The rearrangement uses TRBV7-9 and TRBJ1-1; D remains unclear. Germline values: CDR1 SEHNR, CDR2 FQNEAQ (reference sequence). V was clipped by 1 base and J by 5 bases, with 5 bases between them. The CDR3 runs to 12 residues. The CDR3 DNA is TGTGCCAGCAGCTTAGGTCCTACTGAAGCTTTCTTT. It codes for CASSLGPTEAFF. Filled out from reference TRBV7-9 and TRBJ1-1, the complete variable domain reads DTGVSQNPRHKITKRGQNVTFRCDPISEHNRLYWYRQTLGQGPEFLTYFQNEAQLEKSRLLSDRFSAERPKGSFSTLEIQRTEQGDSAMYLCASSLGPTEAFFGQGTRLTVV.

This clonotype was counted only a few times. V usage is TRBV12-3 or TRBV12-4 and J usage is TRBJ1-5, with 7 bases aligning to TRBD1. V shed 6 bases, J shed 1 base, and the junction held 9 bases outside the gene matches. The CDR3 has 16 residues. This chain's CDR3 is CASSQKGGLSNQPQHF. CDR3 coding DNA: TGTGCCAGCAGCCAGAAAGGGGGCCTAAGCAATCAGCCCCAGCATTTT.

The gene calls are TRBV7-9 and TRBJ2-1, with 8 bases aligning to TRBD1. There are 13 residues in the CDR3. V was pared by 11 bases and J by 4 bases, with 7 bases of the junction left unmatched. Germline CDR1 and CDR2: SEHNR and FQNEAQ (reference sequence). CDR3 sequence (DNA): TGTGCCGGATCGACAGGGGAATACAATGAGCAGTTCTTC. This encodes CAGSTGEYNEQFF.

The chain is built from TRBV10-3 and TRBJ2-3; D is uncertain. The CDR3 loop spans 11 amino acids. V was trimmed by 6 bases and J by 8 bases, leaving 9 bases between them. Germline V lookup: CDR1 ENHRY, CDR2 SYGVKD. The CDR3 sequence: CAIRTTSTQYF. In DNA, the CDR3 is TGTGCCATCAGGACCACGAGTACGCAGTATTTT.

This clonotype was found many times. The CDR3 reads CASSTGGVEKLFF. As DNA, the CDR3 is TGTGCCAGCAGCACAGGGGGTGTTGAAAAACTGTTTTTT. The chain is built from TRBV6-5 and TRBJ1-4; TRBD1 matches 8 bases. Germline V gene data show CDR1 as MNHEY and CDR2 as SVGAGI. The V and J ends lost 6 bases and 7 bases, in that order; junction bases with no gene match: 4. This CDR3 region has 13 residues.

The gene calls are TRBV27 and TRBJ2-7; D might be TRBD2 (5 bases). CDR3 length: 14 residues. Trimming pared 2 bases from V and 0 bases from J, leaving 8 bases between. Per germline, CDR1 MNHEY and CDR2 SMNVEV (reference sequence). CDR3 nucleotide sequence: TGTGCCAGCAGTTTAGGGAGCATCTCCTACGAGCAGTACTTC. It encodes CASSLGSISYEQYF.

The rearrangement links TRBV7-2 to TRBJ2-7; 10 bases map to TRBD1. The ends lost 4 bases at V and 0 bases at J; junction bases unmatched: 3. Germline-derived CDR1 and CDR2 are SGHTA and FQGNSA. The CDR3 covers 15 residues. The CDR3, as DNA: TGTGCCAGCAGCTCGGACAGGGGGGCCTCCTACGAGCAGTACTTC. This sequence encodes CASSSDRGASYEQYF.

This clonotype was recorded many times. The chain links TRBV7-2 to TRBJ2-3; 12 bases are shared with TRBD2. Trimming removed 5 bases from V and 7 bases from J; junction bases left unmatched: 10. The germline V gene encodes CDR1 SGHTA and CDR2 FQGNSA. This CDR3 comprises 16 residues. The CDR3 region has the DNA TGTGCCAGCAGCCAAGCTAGCGGGAGGGCCGTGTATACGCAGTATTTT. As protein: CASSQASGRAVYTQYF. The entire variable domain, with the rest obtained from reference TRBV7-2 and TRBJ2-3, is as follows: GAGVSQSPSNKVTEKGKDVELRCDPISGHTALYWYRQSLGQGLEFLIYFQGNSAPDKSGLPSDRFSAERTGGSVSTLTIQRTQQEDSAVYLCASSQASGRAVYTQYFGPGTRLTVL.

This clonotype has just a few counts. The chain joins TRBV25-1 to TRBJ2-1; D is perhaps TRBD1 (6 bases). Deletions cut 0 bases from V and 5 bases from J, with 11 bases between. Germline V gives CDR1 MGHDK, CDR2 SYGVNS. This CDR3 has 15 residues. The CDR3 sequence: CASSEYRGHDNEQFF. The CDR3 nucleotides read TGTGCCAGCAGTGAATATAGGGGACACGACAATGAGCAGTTCTTC. The full variable domain, in which reference TRBV25-1 and TRBJ2-1 provide the parts outside the CDR3, is EADIYQTPRYLVIGTGKKITLECSQTMGHDKMYWYQQDPGMELHLIHYSYGVNSTEKGDLSSESTVSRIRTEHFPLTLESARPSHTSQYLCASSEYRGHDNEQFFGPGTRLTVL.